Below, 4 T cell receptor beta chains from the same sample are listed, as sequenced in a study of T cell responses to AZD1222 COVID-19 vaccine. Here immunoSEQ multiplex PCR was the method, and the copy in TCRdb shows in-frame clones only, minus some. Here the sample spans about 120,000 clones, around 84% being singletons. Specimen: peripheral blood, collected 28 days after the second AZD1222 dose. All receptors derive from an adult who received the AZD1222 COVID-19 vaccine.

The chain carries TRBV27 and TRBJ1-1; no clear D gene. Deletions cut 3 bases from V and 4 bases from J, with 12 bases between. CDR1 is MNHEY, CDR2 SMNVEV, per germline (reference sequence). This CDR3 is 14 amino acids long. CDR3 sequence reads: CASSFITGSTEAFF. The CDR3 DNA reads TGTGCCAGCAGTTTCATTACGGGGAGCACTGAAGCTTTCTTT.

The chain uses TRBV28 and TRBJ2-7; no firm D call. Germline CDR1 reads MDHEN; CDR2 reads SYDVKM. The V end lost 7 bases, the J end lost 3 bases, and 13 bases lay between the germline ends. CDR3 length equals 13 residues. The CDR3 is CASISNYNYEQYF. For the CDR3, the DNA is TGTGCCAGCATCTCTAACTACAACTACGAGCAGTACTTC.

V and J are TRBV6-5 and TRBJ1-4; the match to TRBD1 covers 8 bases. Germline V gene sequence: CDR1 MNHEY, CDR2 SVGAGI. This CDR3 region has 14 residues. The V gene end was trimmed by 6 bases and the J gene end by 6 bases; junction bases not matched to a gene: 6. CDR3 residues: CASRADREHEKLFF. CDR3 DNA: TGTGCCAGCAGGGCGGACAGGGAACATGAAAAACTGTTTTTT.

The J gene is TRBJ2-3, the V gene TRBV4-3; 8 bases align to TRBD2. Germline V gene sequence: CDR1 LGHNA, CDR2 YSLEER. Trimming cost V 1 base and J 6 bases; bases outside gene matches: 6. The CDR3 has 15 residues. CDR3 sequence reads: CASSQAWASGDTQYF. The CDR3 DNA reads TGCGCCAGCAGCCAAGCCTGGGCTAGCGGGGATACGCAGTATTTT.